Presented here are 26 T cell receptor beta chains from one specimen sequenced in a study of shared clonotypes between healthy human individuals. Produced via immunoSEQ multiplex PCR; TCRdb's table is partial and in-frame only. This sample has roughly 2.2 million clones, with under 95% found just once. Specimen: naive CD4+ T cells from PBMCs. The sample's subset: CD45RA+ positively selected. The receptor source for this set is a man aged 18 to 29 in good health. Some clones in this sample may be carry-over from other donors' samples.

The CDR3: CASSLRPVWEAFF. The CDR3 DNA is TGCGCCAGCAGTCTCCGTCCCGTCTGGGAAGCTTTCTTT. V is TRBV5-1 and J is TRBJ1-1; D is unresolved. The CDR3 has 13 residues. In germline, CDR1 is SGHRS, CDR2 YFSETQ. Trimming cost V 5 bases and J 8 bases, with 16 bases left between them. The whole variable domain, remainder taken from reference TRBV5-1 and TRBJ1-1, is KAGVTQTPRYLIKTRGQQVTLSCSPISGHRSVSWYQQTPGQGLQFLFEYFSETQRNKGNFPGRFSGRQFSNSRSEMNVSTLELGDSALYLCASSLRPVWEAFFGQGTRLTVV.

This clone was observed once. The V and J genes are TRBV18 and TRBJ2-1; TRBD1 might be the D (5 bases). CDR3 size: 15 residues. Trimming took 3 bases from V and 6 from J, leaving 15 bases between them. From germline, CDR1 is KGHSH and CDR2 LQKENI. The CDR3 spells CASSPIQGQGNEQFF. The CDR3 DNA reads TGTGCCAGCTCACCCATCCAGGGTCAGGGCAATGAGCAGTTCTTC.

A note on this clone: The same CDR3 arises from other DNA sequences in this sample as well. The V and J genes are TRBV5-1 and TRBJ2-5, with TRBD2 matching 11 bases. Germline V gene lookup returns CDR1 SGHRS and CDR2 YFSETQ. The CDR3 contains 16 residues. The trim removed 2 bases at V and 0 bases at J, leaving 3 bases unmatched. In DNA, the CDR3 is TGCGCCAGCAGCTTTTTAGCGGGAGGGAACCAAGAGACCCAGTACTTC. Encoded protein: CASSFLAGGNQETQYF.

This clone was seen just once. The rearrangement uses TRBV19 and TRBJ1-4; the match to TRBD1 covers 9 bases. The CDR3 contains 15 residues. In germline, CDR1 is LNHDA, CDR2 SQIVND (reference sequence). Trimming cost V 6 bases and J 5 bases; bases outside gene matches: 7. The CDR3 DNA reads TGTGCCAGTAGCATGACAGGGGGAGAGAATGAAAAACTGTTTTTT. Protein: CASSMTGGENEKLFF.

The CDR3 region is CATSRDRIPIDEQFF. The DNA of the CDR3 is TGTGCCACCAGCAGAGATCGGATTCCAATCGATGAGCAGTTCTTC. The chain has TRBV15 and TRBJ2-1; D is unresolved. Germline CDR1 LNHNV, CDR2 YYDKDF (reference sequence). The CDR3 consists of 15 residues. Deletions cut 0 bases from V and 8 bases from J, with 14 bases between. Complete variable domain (other parts from reference TRBV15 and TRBJ2-1): DAMVIQNPRYQVTQFGKPVTLSCSQTLNHNVMYWYQQKSSQAPKLLFHYYDKDFNNEADTPDNFQSRRPNTSFCFLDIRSPGLGDTAMYLCATSRDRIPIDEQFFGPGTRLTVL.

This chain links TRBV5-1 with TRBJ2-7; 9 positions match TRBD2. This CDR3 contains 15 residues. V dropped 1 base and J dropped 6; count of bases not matched to a gene: 8. Germline CDR1 is SGHRS and CDR2 is YFSETQ. CDR3 coding DNA: TGCGCCAGCAGCTTGCTCTTAGCGGGAGAAGGCGAGCAGTACTTC. Translated, it gives CASSLLLAGEGEQYF.

The chain has TRBV7-9 and TRBJ2-5; TRBD2 is a possible D gene (6 bases). The CDR3 totals 13 residues. V gave up 8 bases and J gave up 4 bases, with 14 bases separating them. Germline CDR1 is SEHNR and CDR2 is FQNEAQ (reference sequence). CDR3 in DNA: TGTGCCAGCGGGGGGTCAAGAGGAGAGACCCAGTACTTC. It encodes CASGGSRGETQYF.

The chain uses TRBV6-5 and TRBJ1-2, with 10 bases identical to TRBD1. With V trimmed by 5 bases and J by 5 bases, 8 bases remained unmatched. The CDR3 totals 15 residues. From germline, CDR1 is MNHEY and CDR2 SVGAGI. CDR3 protein: CASSGRDRGSYGYTF. The CDR3 DNA reads TGTGCCAGCAGTGGCCGGGACAGGGGAAGTTATGGCTACACCTTC.

This chain joins TRBV18 and TRBJ1-1; the D gene is possibly TRBD1 (6 bases). The CDR3 covers 16 residues. Between the trimmed V and J ends, which lost 4 bases and 4 bases, there was a span of 19 bases. The V gene's germline CDR1 is KGHSH and CDR2 LQKENI. The CDR3 spells CASSLQGRRAGTEAFF. The CDR3 DNA follows: TGTGCCAGCTCACTACAGGGACGGCGGGCTGGCACTGAAGCTTTCTTT.

This clone was seen more than once but under ten times. This chain links TRBV2 with TRBJ2-3; D unclear. The CDR3 extends over 11 amino acids. Per the germline V gene, CDR1 is SNHLY and CDR2 is FYNNEI. V was shortened by 3 bases and J by 6 bases, with 4 bases between the two germline ends. The CDR3 DNA is TGTGCCAGCAGTGATTGGGATACGCAGTATTTT. Translation: CASSDWDTQYF. Full variable domain (rest looked up from reference TRBV2 and TRBJ2-3): EPEVTQTPSHQVTQMGQEVILRCVPISNHLYFYWYRQILGQKVEFLVSFYNNEISEKSEIFDDQFSVERPDGSNFTLKIRSTKLEDSAMYFCASSDWDTQYFGPGTRLTVL.

Worth noting for this clone: One end of the junction varies from germline; a read error may be responsible. The genes are TRBV2 and TRBJ1-2; maybe TRBD1 (5 bases). This CDR3 is built from 11 residues. The germline V gene encodes CDR1 SNHLY and CDR2 FYNNEI. The CDR3 region is CASTPGGALAF. The CDR3 DNA follows: TGTGCCAGCACCCCGGGAGGGGCATTAGCCTTC.

Worth noting for this clone: Other nucleotide sequences from this sample produce the same CDR3. The rearrangement joins TRBV28 to TRBJ2-5, with TRBD1 identical over 10 bases. Germline V CDR1 and CDR2: MDHEN, SYDVKM. The length of the CDR3 is 14 residues. The ends lost 3 bases at V and 5 bases at J; junction bases unmatched: 3. In nucleotides, the CDR3 is TGTGCCAGCAGTTTGGACAGGGGGAGGGAGACCCAGTACTTC. This gives the protein CASSLDRGRETQYF.

This chain links TRBV28 with TRBJ2-7; D not certain. Trimming took 10 bases from V and 1 from J, leaving 14 bases between them. The CDR3 covers 13 residues. Germline assignment: CDR1 MDHEN and CDR2 SYDVKM. The DNA of the CDR3 is TGTGCCATCCGCATTAGGGATTCCTACGAGCAGTACTTC. Translated: CAIRIRDSYEQYF.

J is TRBJ2-5 and V is TRBV2, with a weak D call TRBD1 (6 bases). Germline V gives CDR1 SNHLY, CDR2 FYNNEI. This CDR3 region has 13 residues. Trimming took off 3 bases at V and 5 bases at J, with 10 bases between the two ends. CDR3 loop: CASSEQGPETQYF. The DNA for the CDR3 is TGTGCCAGCAGTGAGCAGGGGCCGGAGACCCAGTACTTC.

The DNA of the CDR3 is TGTGCCAGCAGCAAAGTTGGACTAGCGGGAGTATCTGAGCAGTACTTC. Translation gives CASSKVGLAGVSEQYF. This chain uses TRBV21-1 with TRBJ2-7; the table assigns TRBD2, which was not confirmed against the DNA. TRBV21-1 is a pseudogene locus. The CDR3 is 16 amino acids.

The rearrangement uses TRBV6-1 and TRBJ2-7, with D hard to call. CDR1 and CDR2 from the germline V gene are MNHNS and SASEGT. Between the trimmed V and J ends, which lost 6 bases and 3 bases, there was a span of 6 bases. The CDR3 has 11 amino acids. The chain's CDR3 is CASSSNYEQYF. CDR3 nucleotide sequence: TGTGCCAGCAGCTCCAACTACGAGCAGTACTTC.

This chain joins TRBV5-1 and TRBJ1-3; D not certain. From germline, CDR1 is SGHRS and CDR2 YFSETQ. The CDR3 is 14 amino acids. The V gene lost 1 base and the J gene lost 6 bases, with 11 bases spanning the gap. CDR3 in DNA: TGCGCCAGCAGCTTGATCCCAGGAGAAAACACCATATATTTT. This encodes CASSLIPGENTIYF.

V and J are TRBV4-2 and TRBJ2-2, with 15 positions matching TRBD2. The CDR3 has 18 amino acids. Germline V gives CDR1 LGHNA, CDR2 YNFKEQ. The J segment lost 5 bases and the V segment lost 1 base, leaving 5 bases of the junction unmatched. The CDR3 sequence is CASSQGGLAGGWTGELFF. For the CDR3, the DNA is TGTGCCAGCAGCCAAGGGGGACTAGCGGGAGGTTGGACCGGGGAGCTGTTTTTT.

This sequence joins TRBV4-2 and TRBJ2-6, with D perhaps matching TRBD2 (6 bases). The CDR3 extends over 18 amino acids. With 4 bases removed from V and 3 bases from J, the gap between germline ends came to 19 bases. Germline CDR1 LGHNA, CDR2 YNFKEQ. The CDR3 region is CASSLPRGTTIGANVLTF. The CDR3 DNA reads TGTGCCAGCAGCCTACCCCGGGGGACCACCATTGGGGCCAACGTCCTGACTTTC.

This rearrangement joins TRBV6-5 to TRBJ1-2; D unclear. CDR3 length: 11 amino acids. CDR1 MNHEY and CDR2 SVGAGI come from the germline V gene. Trimming took 8 bases from V and 8 from J, leaving 12 bases between them. The CDR3 bases are TGTGCCAGCGCCTTGAATGGAGGCTACACCTTC. Protein sequence: CASALNGGYTF.

The chain recombines TRBV12-5 with TRBJ1-5; no reliable D call. The CDR3 spans 16 residues. Deletions cut 0 bases from V and 7 bases from J, with 16 bases between. Per the germline V gene, CDR1 is LGHNT and CDR2 is FRNRAP. The CDR3 region has the DNA TGTGCTAGTGGTTTGGTACGAAACTCGGGTGGGCAGCCCCAGCATTTT. This encodes CASGLVRNSGGQPQHF.

The chain links TRBV15 to TRBJ2-7, with D perhaps given as TRBD1 or TRBD2 (5 bases each). Germline V CDR1 and CDR2: LNHNV, YYDKDF (reference sequence). Trimming removed 2 bases from V and 2 bases from J, with 13 bases in between. This CDR3 comprises 15 residues. CDR3 bases: TGTGCCACCAGCAGATCCACGGGACCCGCCTACGAGCAGTACTTC. This gives the protein CATSRSTGPAYEQYF. Variable domain in full (rest from reference TRBV15 and TRBJ2-7): DAMVIQNPRYQVTQFGKPVTLSCSQTLNHNVMYWYQQKSSQAPKLLFHYYDKDFNNEADTPDNFQSRRPNTSFCFLDIRSPGLGDTAMYLCATSRSTGPAYEQYFGPGTRLTVT.

This chain links TRBV25-1 with TRBJ2-3; D is perhaps TRBD2 (5 bases). CDR1 and CDR2 from the germline V gene are MGHDK and SYGVNS. The CDR3 runs to 15 residues. The V and J ends lost 2 bases and 2 bases respectively, with 11 bases between them. The CDR3 protein is CASSETVRDTDTQYF. DNA of the CDR3: TGTGCCAGCAGTGAAACAGTTCGGGACACAGATACGCAGTATTTT.

The gene calls are TRBV13 and TRBJ2-1, with D maybe TRBD2 (5 bases). V dropped 0 bases and J dropped 0 bases, with 9 bases sitting between them. Germline assignment: CDR1 PRHDT and CDR2 FYEKMQ (reference sequence). The CDR3 runs to 16 residues. CDR3 protein: CASSLGGGSSYNEQFF. For the CDR3, the DNA is TGTGCCAGCAGCTTAGGAGGTGGGAGCTCCTACAATGAGCAGTTCTTC.

This clone was observed once. The chain carries TRBV7-2 and TRBJ2-2; D is undetermined. CDR3 size: 15 residues. Per germline, CDR1 SGHTA and CDR2 FQGNSA. V was pared by 0 bases and J by 6 bases, with 11 bases between. CDR3 residues: CASSLARTIPGELFF. CDR3 in DNA: TGTGCCAGCAGCTTAGCGCGAACTATACCCGGGGAGCTGTTTTTT.

The rearrangement links TRBV5-1 to TRBJ2-1; D is undetermined. The CDR3 sequence is 16 residues long. Germline-derived CDR1 and CDR2 are SGHRS and YFSETQ. Trimming left V 0 bases short and J 0 bases short, with 10 bases between. This CDR3 is CASSLGAFSSYNEQFF. In DNA form, the CDR3 reads TGCGCCAGCAGCTTGGGAGCGTTCAGCTCCTACAATGAGCAGTTCTTC.